This T cell receptor (beta chain) emerged from a study of Ad26.COV2.S vaccination and SARS-CoV-2 variants. Study background: Vaccine-arm donor from the placebo-controlled COV1001 Ad26.COV2.S trial. General study points: Recipients given vaccine exceeded placebo recipients in spike-specific TCR breadth. Comparable non-spike TCR breadth was observed in vaccine and placebo recipients.

The V and J ends lost 3 bases and 0 bases, in that order; junction bases with no gene match: 1. The CDR3 runs to 15 residues. Germline V gives CDR1 SGDLS, CDR2 YYNGEE. Regarding treatment: roughly 20 received Ad26.COV2.S at low or high dose, single or two shots; several received placebo; per-sample allocation not given. Vaccine and placebo recipients were sampled on day 63 after the first injection. An adult of 18-55 years in Boston served as donor. Notes on this clone: No antigen is known for it.

Using immunoSEQ multiplex PCR, the repertoire was profiled, and TCRdb retains in-frame clones only, with some absent. The table has hundreds of thousands of clones, around 90% seen once; the top ten hold more than 10%. The sequenced sample was peripheral blood, obtained in a trial of Ad26.COV2.S vaccine versus placebo. This rearrangement joins TRBV9 to TRBJ2-1; 9 positions agree with TRBD2. The TCR sequence derives from a person between 18 and 59 years old who received the Ad26.COV2.S COVID-19 vaccine or a placebo. The CDR3, as DNA: TGTGCCAGCAGCGATAGCGGGAGCTCCTACAATGAGCAGTTCTTC. This gives the protein CASSDSGSSYNEQFF.